This T cell receptor beta chain was observed in a study of cytotoxic CD8 clonotypes in ibrutinib-treated CLL. Study background: Partial responders about 24, complete 2; some twelve progressed and some 15 stayed in remission by median 68 months.

The CDR3 consists of 16 residues. Germline V CDR1 and CDR2: SGHDT, YYEEEE. After removal of 0 bases from V and 4 bases from J, the junction contained 7 bases not matched to a gene. About this clone itself: Its antigen remains unknown.

Study-wide results and limits: Clonality grew at ibrutinib response; at progression, it decreased back toward baseline.

Sequencing used immunoSEQ multiplex PCR; TCRdb keeps in-frame clones, though not all of them. The sample records 150,000 to 200,000 clones, around nine tenths being singletons. The receptor was derived from a human donor with chronic lymphocytic leukemia. The V call is TRBV5-6, the J call TRBJ1-1, with 9 bases lining up with TRBD1. Sequencing was performed on PBMCs, taken at disease progression, from a patient treated with ibrutinib. The CDR3 DNA sequence: TGTGCCAGCAGCTTGGACAGGGGGCCTGTATTCACTGAAGCTTTCTTT. Translation: CASSLDRGPVFTEAFF.